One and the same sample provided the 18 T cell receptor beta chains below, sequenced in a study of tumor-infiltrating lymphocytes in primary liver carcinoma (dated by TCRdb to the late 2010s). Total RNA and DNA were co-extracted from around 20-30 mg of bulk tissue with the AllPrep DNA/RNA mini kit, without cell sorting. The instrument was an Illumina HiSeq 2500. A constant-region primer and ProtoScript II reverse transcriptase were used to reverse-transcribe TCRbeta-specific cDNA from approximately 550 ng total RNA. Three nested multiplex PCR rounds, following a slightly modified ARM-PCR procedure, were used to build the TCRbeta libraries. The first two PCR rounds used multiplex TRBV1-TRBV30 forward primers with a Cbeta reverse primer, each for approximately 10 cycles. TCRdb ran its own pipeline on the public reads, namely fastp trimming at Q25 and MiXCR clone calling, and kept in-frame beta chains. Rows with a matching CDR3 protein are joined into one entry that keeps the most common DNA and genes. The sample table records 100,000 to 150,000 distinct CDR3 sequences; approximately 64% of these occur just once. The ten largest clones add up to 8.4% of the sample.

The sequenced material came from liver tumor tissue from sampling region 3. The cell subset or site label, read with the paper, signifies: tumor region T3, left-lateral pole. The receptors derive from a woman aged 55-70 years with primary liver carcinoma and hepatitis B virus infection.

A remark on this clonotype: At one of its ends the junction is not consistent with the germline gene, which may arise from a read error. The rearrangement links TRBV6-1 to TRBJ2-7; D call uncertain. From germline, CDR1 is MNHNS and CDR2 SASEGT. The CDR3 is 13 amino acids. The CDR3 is CVSSVGSAYDQYF. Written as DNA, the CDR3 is TGTGTCAGCAGTGTTGGCAGTGCCTACGATCAGTACTTC.

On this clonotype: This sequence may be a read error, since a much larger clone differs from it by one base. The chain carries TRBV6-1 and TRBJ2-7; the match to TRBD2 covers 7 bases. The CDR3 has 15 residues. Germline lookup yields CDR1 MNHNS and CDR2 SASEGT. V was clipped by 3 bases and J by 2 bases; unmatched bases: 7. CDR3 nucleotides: TGTGCCAGCAGTGACACAACGGGAGGCCCCTACGAGCAGTACTTC. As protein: CASSDTTGGPYEQYF.

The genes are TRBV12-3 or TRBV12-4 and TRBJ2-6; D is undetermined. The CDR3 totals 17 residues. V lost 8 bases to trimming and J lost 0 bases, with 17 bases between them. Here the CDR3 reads CASGPSRAYSGANVLTF. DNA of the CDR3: TGTGCCAGCGGTCCCTCCCGGGCCTACTCTGGGGCCAACGTCCTGACTTTC.

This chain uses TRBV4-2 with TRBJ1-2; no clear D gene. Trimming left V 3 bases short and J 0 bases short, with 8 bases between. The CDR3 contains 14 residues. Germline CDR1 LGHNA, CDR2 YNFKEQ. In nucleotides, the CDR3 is TGTGCCAGCAGCCAGGTTGTGACTAACTATGGCTACACCTTC. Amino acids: CASSQVVTNYGYTF.

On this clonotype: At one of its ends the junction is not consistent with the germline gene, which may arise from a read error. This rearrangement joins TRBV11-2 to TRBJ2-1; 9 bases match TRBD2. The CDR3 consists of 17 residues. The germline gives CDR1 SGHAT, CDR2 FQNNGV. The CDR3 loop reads CASTLGLVAGEPNEQFF. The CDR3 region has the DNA TGTGCCAGCACCTTAGGACTGGTAGCGGGAGAGCCGAATGAGCAGTTCTTC.

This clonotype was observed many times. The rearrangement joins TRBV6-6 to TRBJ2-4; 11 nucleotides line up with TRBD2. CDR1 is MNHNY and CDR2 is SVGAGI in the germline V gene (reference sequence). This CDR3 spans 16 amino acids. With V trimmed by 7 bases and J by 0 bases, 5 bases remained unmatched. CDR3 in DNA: TGTGCCAGCAAAAAAGGACTAGCGGGAGCCAAAAACATTCAGTACTTC. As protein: CASKKGLAGAKNIQYF.

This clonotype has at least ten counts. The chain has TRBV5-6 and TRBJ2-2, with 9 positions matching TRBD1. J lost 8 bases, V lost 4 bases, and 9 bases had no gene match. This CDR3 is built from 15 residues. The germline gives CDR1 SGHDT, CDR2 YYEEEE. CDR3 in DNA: TGTGCCAGCAGCCCGGACGGGACAGGGCTGGGGGAGCTGTTTTTT. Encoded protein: CASSPDGTGLGELFF.

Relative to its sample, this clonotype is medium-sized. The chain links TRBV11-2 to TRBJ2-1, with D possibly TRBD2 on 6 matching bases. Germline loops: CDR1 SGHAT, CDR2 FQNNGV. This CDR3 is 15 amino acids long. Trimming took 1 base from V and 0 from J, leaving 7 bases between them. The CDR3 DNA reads TGTGCCAGCAGCTTAGGGGGACTCTCCTACAATGAGCAGTTCTTC. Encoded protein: CASSLGGLSYNEQFF.

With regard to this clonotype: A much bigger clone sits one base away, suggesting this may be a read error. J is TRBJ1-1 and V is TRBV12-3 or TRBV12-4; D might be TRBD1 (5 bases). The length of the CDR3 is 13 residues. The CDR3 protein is CAGSLVGGGEAFF. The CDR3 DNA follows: TGTGCCGGCAGTTTAGTTGGGGGTGGTGAAGCTTTCTTT.

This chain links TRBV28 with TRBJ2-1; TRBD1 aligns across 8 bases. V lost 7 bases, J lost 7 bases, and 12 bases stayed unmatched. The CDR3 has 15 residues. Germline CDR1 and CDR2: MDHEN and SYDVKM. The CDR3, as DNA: TGTGCCAGCACCCTCCCTAGGACAGGGAAGAATGAGCAGTTCTTC. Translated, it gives CASTLPRTGKNEQFF.

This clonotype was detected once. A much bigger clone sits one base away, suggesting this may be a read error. The CDR3 sequence is CATSYSASTDTQYF. In DNA form, the CDR3 reads TGTGCCACCAGTTACTCTGCAAGCACAGATACGCAGTATTTT. J is TRBJ2-3 and V is TRBV6-6; D is unresolved. Germline V gene sequence: CDR1 MNHNY, CDR2 SVGAGI (reference sequence). This CDR3 is built from 14 residues.

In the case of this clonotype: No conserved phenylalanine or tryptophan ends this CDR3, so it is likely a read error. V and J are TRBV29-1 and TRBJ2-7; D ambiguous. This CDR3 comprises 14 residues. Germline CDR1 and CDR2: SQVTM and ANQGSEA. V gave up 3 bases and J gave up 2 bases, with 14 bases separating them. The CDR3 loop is CSVDSSNPPYEQYS. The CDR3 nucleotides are TGCAGCGTTGATTCCAGTAATCCTCCCTACGAGCAGTACTCC.

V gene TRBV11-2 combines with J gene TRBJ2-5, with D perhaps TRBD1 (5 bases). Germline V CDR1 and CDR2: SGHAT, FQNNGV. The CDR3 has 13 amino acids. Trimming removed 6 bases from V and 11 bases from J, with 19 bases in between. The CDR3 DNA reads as TGTGCCAGCAGTCCCAATTTTGCGAGGACACAGTACTTC. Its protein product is CASSPNFARTQYF.

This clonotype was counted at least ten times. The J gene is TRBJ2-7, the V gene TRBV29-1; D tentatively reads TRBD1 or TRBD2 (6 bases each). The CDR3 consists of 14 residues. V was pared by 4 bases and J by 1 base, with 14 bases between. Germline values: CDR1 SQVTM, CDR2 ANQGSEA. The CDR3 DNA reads TGCAGCGTTGGGCTCGGGGGCATATCCTACGAGCAGTACTTC. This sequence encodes CSVGLGGISYEQYF.

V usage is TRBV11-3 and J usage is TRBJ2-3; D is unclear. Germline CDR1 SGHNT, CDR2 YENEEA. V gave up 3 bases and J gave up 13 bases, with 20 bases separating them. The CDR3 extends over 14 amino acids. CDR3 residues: CASSFRISTDMEYF. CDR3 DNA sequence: TGTGCCAGCAGCTTCAGGATTAGCACAGATATGGAGTATTTT.

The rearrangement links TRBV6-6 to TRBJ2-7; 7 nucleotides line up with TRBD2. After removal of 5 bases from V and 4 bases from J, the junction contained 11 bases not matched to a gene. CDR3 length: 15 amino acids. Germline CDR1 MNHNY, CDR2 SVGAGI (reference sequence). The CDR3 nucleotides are TGTGCCAGCAGTGACCCCGGGTCTAGCGGATACGAGCAGTACTTC. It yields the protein CASSDPGSSGYEQYF.

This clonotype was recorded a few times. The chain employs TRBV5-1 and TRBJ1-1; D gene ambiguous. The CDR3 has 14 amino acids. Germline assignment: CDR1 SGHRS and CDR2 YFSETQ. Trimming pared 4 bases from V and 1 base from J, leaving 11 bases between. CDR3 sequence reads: CASSTSGQNTEAFF. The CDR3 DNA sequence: TGCGCCAGCAGCACTTCCGGGCAGAACACTGAAGCTTTCTTT.

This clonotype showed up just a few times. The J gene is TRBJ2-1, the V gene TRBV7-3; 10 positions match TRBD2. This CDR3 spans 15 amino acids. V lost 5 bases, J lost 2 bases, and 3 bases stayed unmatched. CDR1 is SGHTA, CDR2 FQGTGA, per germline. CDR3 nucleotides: TGTGCCAGCAGCACACTAGCGGGGCCCTACAATGAGCAGTTCTTC. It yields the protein CASSTLAGPYNEQFF.